These T cell receptor beta chains were read from a single sample in a study of CD8 T cells in Susac syndrome. TCRdb redid the calling of the immunoSEQ multiplex PCR reads with MiXCR, one entry per CDR3 protein. The table records hundreds of thousands of distinct CDR3 sequences, over 90% of them present only once. The source material was CD4+ T cells from PBMCs. The receptors here all came from a human donor with multiple sclerosis. CDR3s include the opening cysteine and the closing phenylalanine or tryptophan. The order of the fields is D gene, J gene, clone size, V gene, CDR3 protein, CDR3 DNA. A D gene is named only where the DNA matches it firmly. A row's size may be missing; if present it is once, few, many or a size class.

D gene: TRBD1; J gene: TRBJ2-7; clone size: .; V gene: TRBV29-1; CDR3 protein: CSVARTGGGEQYF; CDR3 DNA: TGCAGCGTTGCTCGGACAGGGGGAGGCGAGCAGTACTTC
D gene: .; J gene: TRBJ1-4; clone size: .; V gene: TRBV2; CDR3 protein: CASKLESHGANEKLFF; CDR3 DNA: TGTGCCAGCAAACTGGAGTCACATGGGGCTAATGAAAAACTGTTTTTT
D gene: TRBD1; J gene: TRBJ2-7; clone size: .; V gene: TRBV27; CDR3 protein: CASSGQGGAQYF; CDR3 DNA: TGTGCCAGCAGTGGACAGGGAGGTGCGCAGTACTTC
D gene: TRBD1; J gene: TRBJ2-1; clone size: once; V gene: TRBV2; CDR3 protein: CASSEVDRTLYNEQFF; CDR3 DNA: TGTGCCAGCAGTGAGGTGGACAGGACCCTCTACAATGAGCAGTTCTTC
D gene: TRBD2; J gene: TRBJ2-5; clone size: .; V gene: TRBV4-1; CDR3 protein: CASSQYGPGTSGVQETQYF; CDR3 DNA: TGCGCCAGCAGCCAATACGGTCCCGGGACTAGCGGAGTCCAAGAGACCCAGTACTTC
D gene: .; J gene: TRBJ2-5; clone size: .; V gene: TRBV30; CDR3 protein: CAFTSPETQYF; CDR3 DNA: TGTGCCTTCACGAGTCCGGAGACCCAGTACTTC
D gene: TRBD2; J gene: TRBJ2-1; clone size: .; V gene: TRBV27; CDR3 protein: CASSFGTSGGTEQFF; CDR3 DNA: TGTGCCAGCAGTTTTGGGACTAGCGGGGGGACTGAGCAGTTCTTC
D gene: .; J gene: TRBJ1-1; clone size: .; V gene: TRBV30; CDR3 protein: CAWSGQLMNTEAFF; CDR3 DNA: TGTGCCTGGAGTGGACAGCTTATGAACACTGAAGCTTTCTTT
D gene: .; J gene: TRBJ1-6; clone size: .; V gene: TRBV7-6; CDR3 protein: CASSLAAGLRGGINSPLHF; CDR3 DNA: TGTGCCAGCAGCTTAGCAGCCGGGTTGAGGGGCGGAATCAATTCACCCCTCCACTTT
D gene: TRBD2; J gene: TRBJ2-1; clone size: .; V gene: TRBV4-2; CDR3 protein: CASSQLAGDPYNEQFF; CDR3 DNA: TGTGCCAGCAGCCAACTAGCGGGGGACCCCTACAATGAGCAGTTCTTC
D gene: .; J gene: TRBJ2-3; clone size: .; V gene: TRBV10-3; CDR3 protein: CATFMGDTQYF; CDR3 DNA: TGTGCCACCTTCATGGGAGATACGCAGTATTTT
D gene: .; J gene: TRBJ2-1; clone size: .; V gene: TRBV7-2; CDR3 protein: CASSLYLLGEQFF; CDR3 DNA: TGTGCCAGCAGTTTATACCTCCTCGGTGAGCAGTTCTTC
D gene: TRBD1; J gene: TRBJ1-5; clone size: .; V gene: TRBV30; CDR3 protein: CACTGVNQPQHF; CDR3 DNA: TGTGCCTGTACAGGGGTCAATCAGCCCCAGCATTTT
D gene: .; J gene: TRBJ1-6; clone size: once; V gene: TRBV7-9; CDR3 protein: CASSSGPGYNSPLHF; CDR3 DNA: TGTGCCAGCAGCTCCGGGCCCGGCTATAATTCACCCCTCCACTTT
D gene: .; J gene: TRBJ2-5; clone size: .; V gene: TRBV13; CDR3 protein: CASSIRGAETQYF; CDR3 DNA: TGTGCCAGCAGCATACGGGGCGCGGAGACCCAGTACTTC
D gene: .; J gene: TRBJ2-7; clone size: .; V gene: TRBV6-6; CDR3 protein: CASSYAAYEQYF; CDR3 DNA: TGTGCCAGCAGTTACGCCGCCTACGAGCAGTACTTC
D gene: .; J gene: TRBJ2-7; clone size: .; V gene: TRBV3-1; CDR3 protein: CASSQAGSSYEQYF; CDR3 DNA: TGTGCCAGCAGCCAAGCGGGGAGTTCCTACGAGCAGTACTTC
D gene: TRBD2; J gene: TRBJ2-1; clone size: .; V gene: TRBV18; CDR3 protein: CASSPLASGDYNEQFF; CDR3 DNA: TGTGCCAGCTCACCATTAGCTAGCGGGGACTACAATGAGCAGTTCTTC
D gene: .; J gene: TRBJ1-2; clone size: .; V gene: TRBV30; CDR3 protein: CAWSVGSTNYGYTF; CDR3 DNA: TGTGCCTGGAGTGTGGGATCCACTAACTATGGCTACACCTTC
D gene: .; J gene: TRBJ2-7; clone size: .; V gene: TRBV30; CDR3 protein: CAWSTGTPRYF; CDR3 DNA: TGTGCCTGGAGTACCGGGACTCCGCGGTACTTC
D gene: .; J gene: TRBJ1-1; clone size: .; V gene: TRBV7-9; CDR3 protein: CASSPGGLNTEAFF; CDR3 DNA: TGTGCCAGCAGCCCCGGGGGACTGAACACTGAAGCTTTCTTT
D gene: .; J gene: TRBJ1-2; clone size: .; V gene: TRBV12-3/TRBV12-4; CDR3 protein: CASSPSGYGYTF; CDR3 DNA: TGTGCCAGCAGTCCTTCGGGCTATGGCTACACCTTC
D gene: .; J gene: TRBJ1-2; clone size: .; V gene: TRBV12-5; CDR3 protein: CASGSGYGYTF; CDR3 DNA: TGTGCTAGTGGTTCCGGCTATGGCTACACCTTC
D gene: .; J gene: TRBJ1-1; clone size: .; V gene: TRBV6-5; CDR3 protein: CASSTTATNTEAFF; CDR3 DNA: TGTGCCAGCAGTACAACAGCAACGAACACTGAAGCTTTCTTT
D gene: TRBD2; J gene: TRBJ2-5; clone size: .; V gene: TRBV20-1; CDR3 protein: CSVRLAGVETQYF; CDR3 DNA: TGCAGTGTCCGACTAGCGGGGGTGGAGACCCAGTACTTC
D gene: .; J gene: TRBJ1-3; clone size: .; V gene: TRBV12-3/TRBV12-4; CDR3 protein: CASSHSLSGNTIYF; CDR3 DNA: TGTGCCAGCAGTCACAGCCTATCTGGAAACACCATATATTTT
D gene: .; J gene: TRBJ1-2; clone size: .; V gene: TRBV20-1; CDR3 protein: CSARGSELYGYTF; CDR3 DNA: TGCAGTGCTAGAGGTAGCGAACTCTATGGCTACACCTTC
D gene: TRBD1; J gene: TRBJ2-3; clone size: .; V gene: TRBV30; CDR3 protein: CAWTGTGVSTDTQYF; CDR3 DNA: TGTGCCTGGACCGGGACAGGGGTTAGCACAGATACGCAGTATTTT
D gene: .; J gene: TRBJ2-7; clone size: .; V gene: TRBV14; CDR3 protein: CASRPAAGYEQYF; CDR3 DNA: TGTGCCAGCAGGCCAGCAGCGGGCTACGAGCAGTACTTC
D gene: .; J gene: TRBJ2-5; clone size: .; V gene: TRBV7-9; CDR3 protein: CASSRGAGETQYF; CDR3 DNA: TGTGCCAGCAGCCGCGGAGCCGGGGAGACCCAGTACTTC
D gene: TRBD1; J gene: TRBJ1-1; clone size: .; V gene: TRBV20-1; CDR3 protein: CSGTRTGNTEAFF; CDR3 DNA: TGCAGTGGAACTAGGACAGGAAACACTGAAGCTTTCTTT
D gene: .; J gene: TRBJ1-6; clone size: .; V gene: TRBV12-3/TRBV12-4; CDR3 protein: CASRRQESPLHF; CDR3 DNA: TGTGCCAGCAGAAGACAGGAGTCACCCCTCCACTTT
D gene: .; J gene: TRBJ1-1; clone size: .; V gene: TRBV20-1; CDR3 protein: CSALIPGTWDTEAFF; CDR3 DNA: TGCAGTGCTCTCATCCCCGGGACCTGGGACACTGAAGCTTTCTTT
D gene: TRBD1; J gene: TRBJ2-7; clone size: .; V gene: TRBV30; CDR3 protein: CAASGQLNYEQYF; CDR3 DNA: TGTGCCGCATCGGGACAGCTTAACTACGAGCAGTACTTC
D gene: .; J gene: TRBJ2-5; clone size: .; V gene: TRBV6-5; CDR3 protein: CASSYKGTQYF; CDR3 DNA: TGTGCCAGCAGTTATAAGGGGACCCAGTACTTC
D gene: .; J gene: TRBJ2-1; clone size: once; V gene: TRBV7-9; CDR3 protein: CASSPDTFNEQFF; CDR3 DNA: TGTGCCAGCAGCCCCGACACGTTCAATGAGCAGTTCTTC
D gene: TRBD1; J gene: TRBJ2-5; clone size: .; V gene: TRBV5-4; CDR3 protein: CASSAATGTGEETQYF; CDR3 DNA: TGTGCCAGCAGCGCCGCTACCGGGACAGGGGAAGAGACCCAGTACTTC
D gene: TRBD1; J gene: TRBJ1-5; clone size: .; V gene: TRBV20-1; CDR3 protein: CSAYPGQGDFSNQPQHF; CDR3 DNA: TGCAGTGCTTATCCGGGACAGGGGGATTTCAGCAATCAGCCCCAGCATTTT
D gene: .; J gene: TRBJ2-5; clone size: .; V gene: TRBV18; CDR3 protein: CASSPNAETQYF; CDR3 DNA: TGTGCCAGCTCACCGAATGCAGAGACCCAGTACTTC
D gene: .; J gene: TRBJ1-1; clone size: .; V gene: TRBV24-1; CDR3 protein: CATSDLRPNTEAFF; CDR3 DNA: TGTGCCACCAGTGATTTGAGACCGAACACTGAAGCTTTCTTT
D gene: .; J gene: TRBJ2-1; clone size: .; V gene: TRBV5-1; CDR3 protein: CASSLAGDGHNEQFF; CDR3 DNA: TGCGCCAGCAGCTTGGCCGGGGACGGTCACAATGAGCAGTTCTTC
D gene: .; J gene: TRBJ1-1; clone size: few; V gene: TRBV29-1; CDR3 protein: CSVAGTANTEAFF; CDR3 DNA: TGCAGCGTTGCTGGGACGGCGAACACTGAAGCTTTCTTT
D gene: TRBD2; J gene: TRBJ2-3; clone size: .; V gene: TRBV7-2; CDR3 protein: CASSPRVAGGPDTQYF; CDR3 DNA: TGTGCCAGCAGCCCCCGGGTAGCGGGGGGGCCAGATACGCAGTATTTT
D gene: .; J gene: TRBJ2-3; clone size: .; V gene: TRBV27; CDR3 protein: CASSSPAEPRYF; CDR3 DNA: TGTGCCAGCAGTTCCCCCGCTGAGCCTCGGTATTTT
D gene: TRBD1; J gene: TRBJ2-5; clone size: .; V gene: TRBV15; CDR3 protein: CATSRDRQGPGETQYF; CDR3 DNA: TGTGCCACCAGCAGAGACCGACAGGGCCCTGGCGAGACCCAGTACTTC
D gene: .; J gene: TRBJ2-7; clone size: .; V gene: TRBV20-1; CDR3 protein: CSASGGRTYEQYF; CDR3 DNA: TGCAGTGCTAGCGGGGGCAGAACCTACGAGCAGTACTTC
D gene: TRBD1; J gene: TRBJ1-5; clone size: .; V gene: TRBV20-1; CDR3 protein: CSARTGVHQPQHF; CDR3 DNA: TGCAGTGCAAGGACAGGGGTTCATCAGCCCCAGCATTTT
D gene: .; J gene: TRBJ2-6; clone size: .; V gene: TRBV5-1; CDR3 protein: CASSFSSNSGANVLTF; CDR3 DNA: TGCGCCAGCAGCTTCTCTTCAAACTCTGGGGCCAACGTCCTGACTTTC
D gene: TRBD1; J gene: TRBJ2-2; clone size: once; V gene: TRBV2; CDR3 protein: CASSLRTGNTGELFF; CDR3 DNA: TGTGCCAGCAGTCTCCGGACAGGGAACACCGGGGAGCTGTTTTTT
D gene: .; J gene: TRBJ2-3; clone size: .; V gene: TRBV11-3; CDR3 protein: CASKGGRVTDTQYF; CDR3 DNA: TGTGCCAGCAAAGGTGGCAGGGTGACAGATACGCAGTATTTT
D gene: .; J gene: TRBJ2-5; clone size: once; V gene: TRBV29-1; CDR3 protein: CSVEASEETQYF; CDR3 DNA: TGCAGCGTTGAGGCTAGCGAAGAGACCCAGTACTTC
D gene: .; J gene: TRBJ2-4; clone size: .; V gene: TRBV12-3/TRBV12-4; CDR3 protein: CASSLQGGRNIQYF; CDR3 DNA: TGTGCCAGCAGTTTACAGGGTGGGAGAAACATTCAGTACTTC
D gene: TRBD2; J gene: TRBJ2-7; clone size: .; V gene: TRBV4-1; CDR3 protein: CASSPGAGSSYEQYF; CDR3 DNA: TGCGCCAGCAGCCCGGGAGCGGGGAGCTCCTACGAGCAGTACTTC
D gene: .; J gene: TRBJ1-1; clone size: .; V gene: TRBV23-1; CDR3 protein: CASSQAGACLEAFF; CDR3 DNA: TGCGCCAGCAGTCAAGCGGGGGCATGCTTAGAAGCTTTCTTT
D gene: .; J gene: TRBJ2-1; clone size: .; V gene: TRBV29-1; CDR3 protein: CSAGDLYNEQFF; CDR3 DNA: TGCAGCGCCGGGGACTTATACAATGAGCAGTTCTTC
D gene: TRBD2; J gene: TRBJ2-3; clone size: .; V gene: TRBV7-2; CDR3 protein: CASSLTSGSGGTDTQYF; CDR3 DNA: TGTGCCAGCAGCTTAACCTCAGGTAGCGGGGGCACAGATACGCAGTATTTT
D gene: .; J gene: TRBJ1-5; clone size: .; V gene: TRBV27; CDR3 protein: CASSLGAWGGSNQPQHF; CDR3 DNA: TGTGCCAGCAGTTTAGGGGCATGGGGGGGTAGCAATCAGCCCCAGCATTTT
D gene: TRBD1; J gene: TRBJ1-6; clone size: .; V gene: TRBV20-1; CDR3 protein: CSARDEGARSPLHF; CDR3 DNA: TGCAGTGCTAGAGATGAGGGGGCGAGGTCACCCCTCCACTTT
D gene: TRBD1; J gene: TRBJ2-1; clone size: .; V gene: TRBV7-9; CDR3 protein: CASSLLGQGAKQFF; CDR3 DNA: TGTGCCAGCAGCTTATTGGGACAGGGGGCTAAGCAGTTCTTC